The 24 T cell receptor beta chains given below trace back to one sample, sequenced in a study of blood T cells in healthy people across ages. Primers used in a second PCR of roughly 6 to 11 cycles were a sample-barcoded 5' primer and a J-beta primer mix. TCRdb processed the 5' RACE reads anew with MiXCR; each CDR3 protein has one entry. This table holds 590,000 or so distinct CDR3 sequences, roughly 31% found once. The sequenced sample consisted of blood. Source of these receptors: a woman aged 80 or over in good health.

This clonotype was counted between two and nine times. CDR3 DNA: TGTGCCAGCAGTTACTCGCCGGGACAGGGGGAGACCGGGGAGCTGTTTTTT. It specifies CASSYSPGQGETGELFF. The chain uses TRBV6-5 and TRBJ2-2; 11 nucleotides match TRBD1. CDR1 is MNHEY, CDR2 SVGAGI, per germline. This CDR3 comprises 17 residues. After removal of 0 bases from V and 5 bases from J, the junction contained 5 bases not matched to a gene.

Comments on this clonotype: This sequence may be a read error, since a much larger clone differs from it by one base. This chain joins TRBV2 and TRBJ2-3; D is possibly TRBD1 (5 bases). Germline assignment: CDR1 SNHLY and CDR2 FYNNEI. The CDR3 runs 13 residues. V was pared by 7 bases and J by 6 bases, with 14 bases between. Here the CDR3 DNA reads TGTGCCAGCACTAGGGGCCGCCGGGATACGCAGTATTTT. Protein product: CASTRGRRDTQYF. Variable domain in full (rest from reference TRBV2 and TRBJ2-3): EPEVTQTPSHQVTQMGQEVILRCVPISNHLYFYWYRQILGQKVEFLVSFYNNEISEKSEIFDDQFSVERPDGSNFTLKIRSTKLEDSAMYFCASTRGRRDTQYFGPGTRLTVL.

This clonotype was detected only a few times. The rearrangement uses TRBV20-1 and TRBJ1-6; 9 positions match TRBD1. CDR3 size: 16 residues. CDR1 is DFQATT, CDR2 SNEGSKA, per germline (reference sequence). The trim removed 5 bases at V and 8 bases at J, leaving 13 bases unmatched. CDR3 in amino acids: CSAHRIPGQGYSPLHF. CDR3 bases: TGCAGTGCTCACCGAATACCGGGACAGGGTTATTCACCCCTCCACTTT.

This clonotype was picked up a small number of times. The chain links TRBV20-1 to TRBJ1-5, with 9 bases aligning to TRBD1. V trimming: 5 bases; J trimming: 5 bases; junction bases outside the gene matches: 7. Germline lookup yields CDR1 DFQATT and CDR2 SNEGSKA (reference sequence). The CDR3 contains 14 residues. CDR3 nucleotide sequence: TGCAGTGCTCGTCCGGGACAGGGTTATCAGCCCCAGCATTTT. This codes for CSARPGQGYQPQHF.

This clonotype was detected ten times or more. The rearrangement uses TRBV12-3 or TRBV12-4 and TRBJ1-1; possibly TRBD1 for D (6 bases). Trimming pared 5 bases from V and 4 bases from J, leaving 17 bases between. CDR3 size: 15 residues. CDR3 nucleotides: TGTGCCAGCAGTCAGAGGGGGAAGGTTGGCACTGAAGCTTTCTTT. Translating it yields CASSQRGKVGTEAFF.

This clonotype was found a few times. The CDR3 DNA follows: TGTGCCAGCAGTTGTAGGGATACGCAGTATTTT. It yields the protein CASSCRDTQYF. The V gene is TRBV6-5, the J gene TRBJ2-3; D gene ambiguous. The CDR3 sequence is 11 residues long. Germline CDR1 is MNHEY and CDR2 is SVGAGI. Trimming left V 4 bases short and J 6 bases short, with 5 bases between.

V usage is TRBV28 and J usage is TRBJ2-6, with 7 bases that match TRBD2. Trimming took 7 bases from V and 1 from J; bases not matched to a gene: 4. The CDR3 covers 15 residues. From germline, CDR1 is MDHEN and CDR2 SYDVKM. The CDR3 sequence: CASTTGGSGANVLTF. The DNA of the CDR3 is TGTGCCAGCACCACCGGGGGGTCTGGGGCCAACGTCCTGACTTTC. Filled out from reference TRBV28 and TRBJ2-6, the complete variable domain reads DVKVTQSSRYLVKRTGEKVFLECVQDMDHENMFWYRQDPGLGLRLIYFSYDVKMKEKGDIPEGYSVSREKKERFSLILESASTNQTSMYLCASTTGGSGANVLTFGAGSRLTVL.

The chain couples TRBV25-1 to TRBJ2-7, with D perhaps TRBD1 (6 bases). V was shortened by 10 bases and J by 2 bases, with 18 bases between the two germline ends. Germline V gene sequence: CDR1 MGHDK, CDR2 SYGVNS. This CDR3 spans 14 amino acids. CDR3 in amino acids: CATRKAGAPYEQYF. The CDR3 bases are TGTGCCACCAGGAAGGCAGGGGCACCCTACGAGCAGTACTTC.

This clonotype was detected a few times. The rearrangement uses TRBV20-1 and TRBJ1-1, with a tentative D call TRBD1 (6 bases). Germline V gene sequence: CDR1 DFQATT, CDR2 SNEGSKA (reference sequence). The ends were cut back, 6 bases at V and 0 bases at J, with 14 bases in the middle. The CDR3 totals 14 residues. The CDR3: CSAAPQGLNTEAFF. The CDR3 coding sequence is TGCAGTGCAGCCCCACAGGGCCTGAACACTGAAGCTTTCTTT.

The chain combines TRBV27 with TRBJ1-1, with 7 bases identical to TRBD1. Trimming removed 7 bases from V and 1 base from J; junction bases left unmatched: 9. This CDR3 spans 15 amino acids. Germline-derived CDR1 and CDR2 are MNHEY and SMNVEV (reference sequence). The CDR3 region has the DNA TGTGCCAGCACCACATACAGGGGTGGGAACACTGAAGCTTTCTTT. Translated, it gives CASTTYRGGNTEAFF.

This clonotype has only one observation. A much larger clonotype is one base distant, so this may be a read error. The rearrangement links TRBV2 to TRBJ2-4; TRBD2 might be the D (6 bases). Germline lookup yields CDR1 SNHLY and CDR2 FYNNEI. The germline V and J ends were trimmed by 6 bases and 15 bases, with 21 bases remaining between them. CDR3 length equals 13 residues. The CDR3 loop reads CASRRQTSAGWYF. Here the CDR3 DNA reads TGTGCCAGCAGGCGCCAGACGAGTGCGGGATGGTACTTC.

This rearrangement joins TRBV20-1 to TRBJ2-5; perhaps TRBD2 as D (6 bases). Per the germline V gene, CDR1 is DFQATT and CDR2 is SNEGSKA (reference sequence). Trimming removed 1 base at V and 5 bases at J, with 14 bases between. The CDR3 length is 14 residues. CDR3: CSARADWGVETQYF. The CDR3 DNA follows: TGCAGTGCTAGAGCCGACTGGGGGGTGGAGACCCAGTACTTC.

J is TRBJ1-1 and V is TRBV5-1, with a weak D call TRBD1 (5 bases). V dropped 2 bases and J dropped 1 base, with 15 bases sitting between them. The CDR3 is 16 residues long. The germline CDR1 and CDR2 sequences are SGHRS and YFSETQ. CDR3 region: CASSFDSRVGNTEAFF. CDR3 coding DNA: TGCGCCAGCAGCTTTGACAGTAGGGTTGGGAACACTGAAGCTTTCTTT.

This clonotype came up a few times. This rearrangement joins TRBV20-1 to TRBJ2-5; tentatively, D is TRBD2 (5 bases). Germline V gene data show CDR1 as DFQATT and CDR2 as SNEGSKA (reference sequence). The CDR3 totals 12 residues. For the CDR3, the DNA is TGCAGCTGCTTAAGAGGGCTGGGTGAGCAGTACTTC. Translation gives CSCLRGLGEQYF.

This clonotype has just a few counts. The V gene is TRBV5-1, the J gene TRBJ1-5; tentative D call: TRBD1 (5 bases). Germline V gene data show CDR1 as SGHRS and CDR2 as YFSETQ. Trimming left V 3 bases short and J 9 bases short, with 13 bases between. CDR3 length: 13 residues. The CDR3: CASSSGLGGPQHF. The CDR3 DNA sequence: TGCGCCAGCAGCTCGGGACTTGGGGGGCCCCAGCATTTT.

V is TRBV7-2 and J is TRBJ2-7, with D possibly TRBD2 on 6 matching bases. V gave up 2 bases and J gave up 2 bases, with 13 bases separating them. This CDR3 is 15 amino acids long. Germline CDR1 and CDR2: SGHTA and FQGNSA. CDR3 DNA: TGTGCCAGCAGCTTATACGGGAGAGGGGCCTACGAGCAGTACTTC. Its translation is CASSLYGRGAYEQYF.

V is TRBV20-1 and J is TRBJ1-6; tentative D call: TRBD1 (6 bases). CDR1 and CDR2 from the germline V gene are DFQATT and SNEGSKA (reference sequence). This CDR3 comprises 16 residues. The V end was cut by 0 bases, the J end by 5 bases, with 14 bases between. CDR3 sequence (DNA): TGCAGTGCTAGAGATGTAAGGAAGGGGGATAATTCACCCCTCCACTTT. Its translation: CSARDVRKGDNSPLHF.

This chain connects TRBV6-1 to TRBJ1-2, with D unclear. Germline V CDR1 and CDR2: MNHNS, SASEGT. This CDR3 region has 15 residues. Trimming removed 2 bases at V and 3 bases at J, with 13 bases between. The DNA of the CDR3 is TGTGCCAGCAGTGAATTGGGTGGCCTCTACTATGGCTACACCTTC. Encoded protein: CASSELGGLYYGYTF.

This clonotype has just a few counts. A much larger clone lies one base from this, so it may be a read error. The genes are TRBV7-2 and TRBJ2-1, with no clear D. V lost 0 bases, J lost 1 base, and 16 bases lay in between. The germline CDR1 and CDR2 sequences are SGHTA and FQGNSA. CDR3 length: 18 amino acids. The DNA of the CDR3 is TGTGCCAGCAGCTTAGCATTCGGTGGCGGCCAGTCCTACAATGAGCAGTTCTTC. This codes for CASSLAFGGGQSYNEQFF.

This clonotype is a singleton in its sample. At one end the junction does not follow the germline gene, possibly because of a read error. The chain combines TRBV19 with TRBJ1-2; 7 bases match TRBD1. In germline, CDR1 is LNHDA, CDR2 SQIVND (reference sequence). This CDR3 comprises 14 residues. The CDR3 here is CASSVEGARRGYTF. CDR3 nucleotides: TGTGCCAGTAGTGTAGAGGGGGCCCGGCGCGGCTACACCTTC.

The chain is built from TRBV7-2 and TRBJ2-1; 12 nucleotides line up with TRBD1. The closer fit of TRBJ2-7 to the DNA end suggests the J call may be wrong. Germline V gene sequence: CDR1 SGHTA, CDR2 FQGNSA. CDR3 length equals 16 residues. The CDR3 sequence is CASNPPGQGAHNEQYF. The CDR3 bases are TGTGCCAGCAATCCTCCGGGACAGGGGGCCCACAATGAGCAGTACTTC.

The V call is TRBV5-1, the J call TRBJ1-1; 7 positions agree with TRBD1. CDR3 length: 15 residues. J lost 5 bases, V lost 3 bases, and 10 bases had no gene match. Germline CDR1 and CDR2: SGHRS and YFSETQ. The CDR3: CASSSADRVYTEAFF. As DNA, the CDR3 is TGCGCCAGCAGCTCCGCCGACAGGGTTTATACTGAAGCTTTCTTT.

As concerns this clonotype: This sequence may be a read error, since a much larger clone differs from it by one base. V is TRBV24-1 and J is TRBJ2-3, with 7 bases matching TRBD1. Trimming cost V 6 bases and J 1 base; bases outside gene matches: 18. There are 19 residues in the CDR3. The germline CDR1 and CDR2 sequences are KGHDR and SFDVKD. The CDR3 loop reads CATSPAGTDINAGTDTQYF. CDR3 in DNA: TGTGCCACCAGTCCGGCCGGGACAGACATAAACGCTGGCACAGATACGCAGTATTTT.

The sample holds many counts of this clonotype. The chain has TRBV7-2 and TRBJ2-7; D unclear. CDR3 length: 16 amino acids. The V gene lost 0 bases and the J gene lost 0 bases, with 12 bases spanning the gap. The V gene's germline CDR1 is SGHTA and CDR2 FQGNSA. The CDR3: CASSLAPLSLSYEQYF. The CDR3 coding sequence is TGTGCCAGCAGCTTAGCACCCCTCTCGCTCTCCTACGAGCAGTACTTC.